The entry below describes one T cell receptor (beta chain). The CDR3 is 18 amino acids. Germline loops: CDR1 LNHNV, CDR2 YYDKDF (reference sequence). Trimming stripped 0 bases from V and 2 bases from J, with 19 bases between. The study recruited healthy Caucasian donors from Russia who were aged roughly 6 to 90. The record originates from a study of blood T cells in healthy people across ages. Primers used in a second PCR of roughly 7 to 12 cycles were a sample-barcoded 5' primer and a J-beta primer mix. From the 5' RACE reads, TCRdb called clonotypes with MiXCR, one entry per CDR3 protein. The table includes about 510,000 distinct CDR3 sequences, approximately 26% detected once. Separately, the same data were catalogued under a study of T cells of mothers and their children. From that report: A slight, non-significant increase in overlap was found for related mother-child pairs relative to unrelated pairs.

The sequenced sample consisted of blood. This chain links TRBV15 with TRBJ1-2; possibly TRBD1 for D (6 bases). The TCR was taken from a boy younger than 10 in good health. The CDR3 here is CATSREGGAGVGNYGYTF. In DNA form, the CDR3 reads TGTGCCACCAGCAGAGAAGGTGGGGCAGGGGTGGGGAACTATGGCTACACCTTC. Variable domain in full (rest from reference TRBV15 and TRBJ1-2): DAMVIQNPRYQVTQFGKPVTLSCSQTLNHNVMYWYQQKSSQAPKLLFHYYDKDFNNEADTPDNFQSRRPNTSFCFLDIRSPGLGDTAMYLCATSREGGAGVGNYGYTFGSGTRLTVV.